This T cell receptor beta chain was recovered during a study of post-analysis software for immune sequencing data. Incorporated into the TCR beta cDNA libraries were unique molecular identifiers, which served to reduce PCR and sequencing biases. From the PCR reads, TCRdb called clonotypes with MiXCR, one entry per CDR3 protein. The sample has a few hundred thousand distinct CDR3 sequences; less than 35% are singletons. The CDR3 loop spans 14 amino acids. CDR1 is DFQATT and CDR2 is SNEGSKA in the germline V gene (reference sequence). V gave up 3 bases and J gave up 5 bases; unmatched junction bases: 8. As for this clonotype: Antigen unknown.

General study points: When patients were compared with controls, five TRBV segments were more frequent, TRBV5-6, TRBV5-1 and TRBV20-1 among them.

The rearrangement links TRBV20-1 to TRBJ2-5; 8 nucleotides align to TRBD2. The receptor was isolated from a girl aged 5-17 years with multiple sclerosis. Material: blood. The CDR3 sequence: CSASTGGPTETQYF. The DNA of the CDR3 is TGCAGTGCTAGCACGGGGGGGCCCACGGAGACCCAGTACTTC.